The source of this T cell receptor beta chain is a study of T-cell memory formation after mild COVID-19. Study details: Most TCR clusters belonged to a single donor.

This clonotype came up many times. CDR1 is SGHTA and CDR2 is FQGTGA in the germline V gene. The CDR3 spans 13 residues. V lost 6 bases and J 1 base, leaving 4 bases between the germline ends. 5'RACE primed from the constant segment yielded TCR alpha and TCR beta cDNA libraries bearing sample barcodes and UMIs. Each CDR3 protein is one row after TCRdb ran MiXCR on the 5' RACE reads. The table shows roughly 110,000 distinct CDR3 sequences, with 14% occurring only once. Source material: PBMCs or a T cell subset sorted from them (not recorded which). This TCR was recovered from a man between 18 and 29 years old who had mild COVID-19 (a few samples of this study predate the infection). Cell type and time point are not known. The chain is built from TRBV7-3 and TRBJ2-6; no reliable D call. CDR3 in DNA: TGTGCCAGCAGGCCTTCTGGGGCCAACGTCCTGACTTTC. Its protein is CASRPSGANVLTF.